Listed below are T cell receptor beta chains from one sample, sequenced in a study of cytomegalovirus exposure and HLA in healthy donors. Sequenced by immunoSEQ multiplex PCR; TCRdb stores in-frame clones only, minus some. The table records some 140,000 clones, more than 60% of them present only once. Sequenced material: PBMCs. These receptors came from a middle-aged woman in good health and CMV-seronegative. The CDR3 runs from the conserved cysteine through the conserved F or W. The order of the fields is D gene, V gene, J gene, clone size, CDR3 DNA, CDR3 protein. The D gene is left open where the match is weak. Size is omitted from some rows. Given values are once, few, many or a class for expanded clones.

>-|TRBV28|TRBJ1-1|-
TGTGCCAGTCAAAATGAGCGATTCGGGGAAGCTTTCTTT
CASQNERFGEAFF
>TRBD1|TRBV7-9|TRBJ2-7|-
TGTGCCAGCAGCTTGTCCGGGACAGGGGACGAGCAGTACTTC
CASSLSGTGDEQYF
>-|TRBV2|TRBJ1-6|-
TGTGCCAGCAGTGAAGGCTGGGGGGGACGGGGAAATTCACCCCTCCACTTT
CASSEGWGGRGNSPLHF
>-|TRBV29-1|TRBJ1-1|-
TGCAGCGCAGGGAGACAGGTGAACACTGAAGCTTTCTTT
CSAGRQVNTEAFF
>TRBD1|TRBV7-6|TRBJ2-2|-
TGTGCCAGCAGCTTAGGCCAGGGGGCCGGGGAGCTGTTTTTT
CASSLGQGAGELFF
>-|TRBV5-1|TRBJ1-1|once
TGCGCCAGCAGCTTGGAAGGGGTTGGCACTGAAGCTTTCTTT
CASSLEGVGTEAFF
>-|TRBV6-5|TRBJ1-5|-
TGTGCCAGCAGTTTCTCGGGGGCCGGTCAGCCCCAGCATTTT
CASSFSGAGQPQHF
>-|TRBV6-5|TRBJ1-2|-
TGTGCCAGCAGTTACGGTGGGCGCAATGGCTACACCTTC
CASSYGGRNGYTF
>-|TRBV6-5|TRBJ1-2|once
TGTGCCACCACACAGGGCCAGAACTATGGCTACACCTTC
CATTQGQNYGYTF
>-|TRBV6-5|TRBJ1-5|-
TGTGCCAGCAAGCGCGGGAAGAATAGCAATCAGCCCCAGCATTTT
CASKRGKNSNQPQHF
>TRBD2|TRBV29-1|TRBJ2-3|-
TGCAGCTCCGGGACTAGCGGGGTTAATACGCAGTATTTT
CSSGTSGVNTQYF
>TRBD2|TRBV4-1|TRBJ2-5|once
TGCGCCAGCAGCTCCCGGACTAGCGGGGGGCCTGGTCAAGAGACCCAGTACTTC
CASSSRTSGGPGQETQYF
>TRBD1|TRBV19|TRBJ1-1|-
TGTGCCAGTAAAGGGACAGGACCTGAAGCTTTCTTT
CASKGTGPEAFF
>-|TRBV13|TRBJ2-7|-
TGTGCCAGCAGCTTAACAGGTCCGGCCTCTCCCTACGAGCAGTACTTC
CASSLTGPASPYEQYF
>-|TRBV7-6|TRBJ1-3|-
TGTGCCAGCAGGAGGCTCTCTGGAAACACCATATATTTT
CASRRLSGNTIYF
>-|TRBV5-4|TRBJ1-2|-
TGTGCCAGCAGCTCTACGGACAGAGACTATGGCTACACCTTC
CASSSTDRDYGYTF
>TRBD1|TRBV6-4|TRBJ2-2|-
TGTGCCAGCAGTGACTCGGCAGGGGGATCCGGGGAGCTGTTTTTT
CASSDSAGGSGELFF
>-|TRBV7-7|TRBJ2-5|-
TGTGCTAGCAGCTTAGGGGGGGGCGGTGAGACCCAGTACTTC
CASSLGGGGETQYF
>TRBD1|TRBV5-4|TRBJ2-1|-
TGTGCCAGCAGCTTGGACAGGGGCTCCTACAATGAGCAGTTCTTC
CASSLDRGSYNEQFF